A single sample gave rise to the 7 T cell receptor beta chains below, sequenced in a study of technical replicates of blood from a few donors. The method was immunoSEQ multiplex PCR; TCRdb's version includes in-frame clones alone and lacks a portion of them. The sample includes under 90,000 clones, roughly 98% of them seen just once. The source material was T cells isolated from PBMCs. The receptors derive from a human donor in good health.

CDR3 bases: TGTGCCAGCAGCAGGGACAGGTCCTACGAGCAGTACTTC. Translation: CASSRDRSYEQYF. The chain carries TRBV27 and TRBJ2-7; 8 nucleotides match TRBD1. The junction had 2 bases not matched to a gene; V was cut back by 6 bases and J by 1 base. Germline lookup yields CDR1 MNHEY and CDR2 SMNVEV (reference sequence). There are 13 residues in the CDR3.

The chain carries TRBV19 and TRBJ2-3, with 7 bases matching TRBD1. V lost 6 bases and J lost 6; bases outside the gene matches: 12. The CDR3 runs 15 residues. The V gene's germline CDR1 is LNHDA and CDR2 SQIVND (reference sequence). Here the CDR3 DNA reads TGTGCCAGTAGGACGACAGGGAAGGAATTGGATACGCAGTATTTT. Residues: CASRTTGKELDTQYF.

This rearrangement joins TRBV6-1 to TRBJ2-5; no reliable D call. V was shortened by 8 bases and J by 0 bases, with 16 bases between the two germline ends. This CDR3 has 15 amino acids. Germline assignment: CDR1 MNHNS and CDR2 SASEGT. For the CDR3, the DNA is TGTGCCAGCTCGTCTCGCGGATGGTACCAAGAGACCCAGTACTTC. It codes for CASSSRGWYQETQYF.

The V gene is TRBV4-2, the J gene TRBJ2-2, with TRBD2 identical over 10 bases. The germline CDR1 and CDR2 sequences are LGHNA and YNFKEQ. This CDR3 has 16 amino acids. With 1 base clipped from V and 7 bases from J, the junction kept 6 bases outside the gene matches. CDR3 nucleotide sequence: TGTGCCAGCAGCCAAGGTGTTCTAGCGGGGGACGGGGAGCTGTTTTTT. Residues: CASSQGVLAGDGELFF.

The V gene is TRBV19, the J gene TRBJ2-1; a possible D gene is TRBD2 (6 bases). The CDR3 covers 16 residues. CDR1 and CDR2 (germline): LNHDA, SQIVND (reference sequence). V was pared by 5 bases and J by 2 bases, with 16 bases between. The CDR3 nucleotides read TGTGCCAGTAGTCTGGGTGGAGCGGGCGCCTACAATGAGCAGTTCTTC. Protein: CASSLGGAGAYNEQFF.

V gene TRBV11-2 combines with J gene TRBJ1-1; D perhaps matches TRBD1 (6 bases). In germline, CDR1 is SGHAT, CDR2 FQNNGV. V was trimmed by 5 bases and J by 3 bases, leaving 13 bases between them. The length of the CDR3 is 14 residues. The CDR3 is CASSPRGNDTEAFF. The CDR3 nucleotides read TGTGCCAGCAGCCCGAGGGGGAATGACACTGAAGCTTTCTTT.

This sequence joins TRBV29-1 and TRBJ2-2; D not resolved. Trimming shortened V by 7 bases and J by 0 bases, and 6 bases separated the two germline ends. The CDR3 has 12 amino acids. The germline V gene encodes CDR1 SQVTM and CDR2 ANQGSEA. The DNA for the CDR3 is TGCAGCGGTCGTGCGAACACCGGGGAGCTGTTTTTT. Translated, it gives CSGRANTGELFF.